The 27 T cell receptor beta chains below all came from one sample that was sequenced in a study of control samples from healthy donors and cancer patients. Assay: immunoSEQ multiplex PCR; the TCRdb copy retains only in-frame clones and omits some. The data hold 70,000 or so clones, with more than 80% observed a single time. The material sequenced was PBMCs. These receptors all come from a woman aged 50 to 60 with lung cancer.

The chain links TRBV5-1 to TRBJ1-1; D is unresolved. V lost 4 bases and J 0 bases, leaving 13 bases between the germline ends. The CDR3 is 15 residues long. The germline gives CDR1 SGHRS, CDR2 YFSETQ. CDR3 in amino acids: CASSLESGMNTEAFF. DNA of the CDR3: TGCGCCAGCAGCCTGGAATCGGGGATGAACACTGAAGCTTTCTTT.

This chain connects TRBV10-2 to TRBJ1-4; TRBD1 aligns across 10 bases. The V and J ends lost 5 bases and 11 bases, in that order; junction bases with no gene match: 8. This CDR3 region has 14 residues. The germline V gene encodes CDR1 WSHSY and CDR2 SAAADI. CDR3 protein: CASSKVDRGGKLFF. The CDR3 bases are TGCGCCAGCAGTAAGGTGGACAGGGGGGGGAAACTGTTTTTT.

The chain employs TRBV2 and TRBJ2-2, with TRBD1 matching 9 bases. CDR3 length equals 14 residues. Germline CDR1 is SNHLY and CDR2 is FYNNEI. Trimming at V came to 10 bases and at J to 1 base, leaving 4 bases not matched to a gene. The CDR3: CANTDRGNTGELFF. The CDR3 bases are TGTGCCAATACGGACAGGGGGAACACCGGGGAGCTGTTTTTT.

The rearrangement uses TRBV27 and TRBJ1-2; D is uncertain. This CDR3 comprises 13 residues. Germline loops: CDR1 MNHEY, CDR2 SMNVEV (reference sequence). The V and J ends lost 6 bases and 4 bases respectively, with 12 bases between them. The CDR3 region is CASSPAVSYGYTF. The CDR3 coding sequence is TGTGCCAGCAGCCCGGCGGTCAGCTATGGCTACACCTTC.

The chain recombines TRBV30 with TRBJ1-5; TRBD1 is a possible D gene (6 bases). CDR1 is GTSNPN, CDR2 SVGIG, per germline (reference sequence). V gave up 0 bases and J gave up 1 base, with 10 bases separating them. The CDR3 contains 15 residues. The CDR3 sequence is CAWSVLQGSNQPQHF. In DNA form, the CDR3 reads TGTGCCTGGAGTGTACTCCAGGGGAGCAATCAGCCCCAGCATTTT.

This chain links TRBV5-1 with TRBJ2-1; 13 bases line up with TRBD2. Trimming cost V 4 bases and J 8 bases; bases outside gene matches: 15. Looked up from germline, CDR1 is SGHRS and CDR2 is YFSETQ. This CDR3 is 18 amino acids long. The CDR3: CASSPRPSTSGGAYEQFF. In nucleotides, the CDR3 is TGCGCCAGCAGCCCCCGACCCTCAACTAGCGGGGGGGCATATGAGCAGTTCTTC.

The chain links TRBV25-1 to TRBJ1-2; D remains ambiguous. The CDR3 contains 13 residues. From germline, CDR1 is MGHDK and CDR2 SYGVNS. V dropped 6 bases and J dropped 3 bases, with 11 bases sitting between them. As DNA, the CDR3 is TGTGCCAGCAGGGCCGGGGAGCACTATGGCTACACCTTC. Its translation: CASRAGEHYGYTF.

This clone has only a few counts. The CDR3 region is CASSYRLGETDTQYF. CDR3 bases: TGTGCCAGCAGCTACCGTTTGGGGGAAACAGATACGCAGTATTTT. The J gene is TRBJ2-3, the V gene TRBV6-4, with D perhaps TRBD1 or TRBD2 (5 bases each). The CDR3 is made up of 15 amino acids. Per the germline V gene, CDR1 is MRHNA and CDR2 is SNTAGT. Deletions cut 6 bases from V and 3 bases from J, with 16 bases between.

The chain is built from TRBV12-5 and TRBJ1-1; TRBD1 matches 8 bases. Unmatched junction bases numbered 1, after V lost 1 base and J lost 0 bases. Germline CDR1 LGHNT, CDR2 FRNRAP. The CDR3 sequence is 15 residues long. The chain's CDR3 is CASGLGQGMNTEAFF. In DNA form, the CDR3 reads TGTGCTAGTGGTTTGGGACAGGGGATGAACACTGAAGCTTTCTTT.

This clone was seen a handful of times. This chain links TRBV29-1 with TRBJ2-7; 7 nucleotides match TRBD1. CDR1 SQVTM and CDR2 ANQGSEA come from the germline V gene. This CDR3 has 13 residues. Trimming at V came to 4 bases and at J to 5 bases, leaving 8 bases not matched to a gene. The CDR3 here is CSVVGGTEDEQYF. The CDR3 region has the DNA TGCAGCGTTGTTGGTGGGACAGAGGACGAGCAGTACTTC.

This sequence joins TRBV7-9 and TRBJ1-1; D is ambiguous. From germline, CDR1 is SEHNR and CDR2 FQNEAQ (reference sequence). The CDR3 covers 12 residues. V dropped 1 base and J dropped 5 bases, with 5 bases sitting between them. CDR3 DNA: TGTGCCAGCAGCTTAGTCCCTACTGAAGCTTTCTTT. This encodes CASSLVPTEAFF.

The rearrangement joins TRBV9 to TRBJ2-1; a possible D gene is TRBD1 (5 bases). V lost 3 bases and J 0 bases, leaving 13 bases between the germline ends. This CDR3 spans 16 amino acids. CDR1 and CDR2 (germline): SGDLS, YYNGEE. The CDR3 reads CASSAPLQGSYNEQFF. The CDR3 DNA is TGTGCCAGCAGCGCCCCCCTGCAGGGCTCCTACAATGAGCAGTTCTTC.

This chain uses TRBV9 with TRBJ2-7; TRBD2 matches at 7 bases. V lost 4 bases, J lost 4 bases, and 11 bases stayed unmatched. CDR1 and CDR2 (germline): SGDLS, YYNGEE. This CDR3 comprises 15 residues. The CDR3 loop reads CASSPRGAGGYEQYF. The CDR3 bases are TGTGCCAGCAGCCCCCGTGGGGCCGGGGGGTACGAGCAGTACTTC.

The rearrangement links TRBV19 to TRBJ1-2; D uncertain. The CDR3 covers 13 residues. V dropped 4 bases and J dropped 6 bases, with 12 bases sitting between them. Germline loops: CDR1 LNHDA, CDR2 SQIVND (reference sequence). The CDR3 protein is CASSRGYFDGYTF. The CDR3 DNA reads as TGTGCCAGTAGTAGGGGATACTTTGATGGCTACACCTTC.

This clone was recorded a few times. The rearrangement uses TRBV6-1 and TRBJ1-2; 7 positions match TRBD1. This CDR3 spans 14 amino acids. Germline CDR1 is MNHNS and CDR2 is SASEGT. The V gene end was trimmed by 3 bases and the J gene end by 4 bases; junction bases not matched to a gene: 5. This CDR3 is CASSDPTGVYGYTF. Here the CDR3 DNA reads TGTGCCAGCAGTGACCCCACAGGGGTCTATGGCTACACCTTC.

The J gene is TRBJ2-7, the V gene TRBV4-3, with TRBD2 as a possible D gene (5 bases). The CDR3 sequence is 14 residues long. Deletions cut 0 bases from V and 4 bases from J, with 10 bases between. Per the germline V gene, CDR1 is LGHNA and CDR2 is YSLEER. The CDR3 loop is CASSQDRGPYEQYF. In nucleotides, the CDR3 is TGCGCCAGCAGCCAAGATCGCGGGCCGTACGAGCAGTACTTC.

This chain joins TRBV18 and TRBJ2-7; D is possibly TRBD1 or TRBD2 (5 bases each). Germline CDR1 KGHSH, CDR2 LQKENI. This CDR3 has 13 amino acids. The V and J ends lost 5 bases and 2 bases respectively, with 10 bases between them. The CDR3 DNA is TGTGCCAGCTCAGGGACGGAGCCCTACGAGCAGTACTTC. It specifies CASSGTEPYEQYF. Complete variable domain (other parts from reference TRBV18 and TRBJ2-7): NAGVMQNPRHLVRRRGQEARLRCSPMKGHSHVYWYRQLPEEGLKFMVYLQKENIIDESGMPKERFSAEFPKEGPSILRIQQVVRGDSAAYFCASSGTEPYEQYFGPGTRLTVT.

This sequence joins TRBV30 and TRBJ2-7, with 8 bases aligning to TRBD2. V trimming: 3 bases; J trimming: 0 bases; junction bases outside the gene matches: 4. Germline V gene sequence: CDR1 GTSNPN, CDR2 SVGIG (reference sequence). This CDR3 has 14 residues. CDR3 amino acids: CAWSRGGSSYEQYF. For the CDR3, the DNA is TGTGCCTGGAGCCGCGGGGGGAGCTCCTACGAGCAGTACTTC. Supplemented by reference TRBV30 and TRBJ2-7, the full variable domain reads SQTIHQWPATLVQPVGSPLSLECTVEGTSNPNLYWYRQAAGRGLQLLFYSVGIGQISSEVPQNLSASRPQDRQFILSSKKLLLSDSGFYLCAWSRGGSSYEQYFGPGTRLTVT.

The rearrangement joins TRBV28 to TRBJ1-2; 9 bases agree with TRBD1. With V trimmed by 6 bases and J by 8 bases, 7 bases remained unmatched. The CDR3 is 13 amino acids. Germline CDR1 is MDHEN and CDR2 is SYDVKM. The CDR3 region is CASRTGGDRGYTF. The CDR3 DNA is TGTGCCAGCAGGACAGGGGGGGATAGGGGCTACACCTTC.

This clone was counted once. The chain has TRBV6-5 and TRBJ2-5; the D gene is possibly TRBD2 (5 bases). Trimming pared 0 bases from V and 5 bases from J, leaving 13 bases between. Germline V gene lookup returns CDR1 MNHEY and CDR2 SVGAGI. The CDR3 extends over 15 amino acids. The CDR3 sequence: CASSYSTHREETQYF. The CDR3, as DNA: TGTGCCAGCAGTTACTCGACCCATAGGGAGGAGACCCAGTACTTC.

The chain carries TRBV11-2 and TRBJ2-1, with D unresolved. Germline values: CDR1 SGHAT, CDR2 FQNNGV. Trimming removed 7 bases from V and 14 bases from J, with 18 bases in between. The CDR3 has 12 residues. CDR3: CASTSHETREFF. CDR3 in DNA: TGTGCCAGCACCTCCCATGAGACCAGAGAGTTCTTC.

This chain connects TRBV19 to TRBJ1-2; 7 bases agree with TRBD1. The germline gives CDR1 LNHDA, CDR2 SQIVND (reference sequence). Losses at the gene ends were 5 bases for V and 1 base for J; bases not matched to a gene: 4. The CDR3 extends over 14 amino acids. Written as DNA, the CDR3 is TGTGCCAGTAGTTCGGGACAGCATAACTATGGCTACACCTTC. This translates into CASSSGQHNYGYTF.

The rearrangement links TRBV7-8 to TRBJ1-3, with 7 bases lining up with TRBD1. Germline values: CDR1 SGHVS, CDR2 FQNEAQ. Unmatched junction bases numbered 11, after V lost 4 bases and J lost 2 bases. The CDR3 has 17 residues. CDR3 loop: CASSSGQTHNPGNTIYF. The CDR3 DNA is TGTGCCAGCAGCTCGGGACAGACACACAACCCTGGAAACACCATATATTTT.

The rearrangement uses TRBV5-1 and TRBJ1-4; 7 positions agree with TRBD1. Trimming took 4 bases from V and 0 from J; bases not matched to a gene: 6. The length of the CDR3 is 16 residues. Per the germline V gene, CDR1 is SGHRS and CDR2 is YFSETQ. The CDR3 bases are TGCGCCAGCAGCCAGGGGGGAGCGGCAACTAATGAAAAACTGTTTTTT. This translates into CASSQGGAATNEKLFF. Looking up the rest from reference TRBV5-1 and TRBJ1-4 gives the full variable domain: KAGVTQTPRYLIKTRGQQVTLSCSPISGHRSVSWYQQTPGQGLQFLFEYFSETQRNKGNFPGRFSGRQFSNSRSEMNVSTLELGDSALYLCASSQGGAATNEKLFFGSGTQLSVL.

This chain links TRBV24-1 with TRBJ2-2; possibly TRBD1 for D (5 bases). Per germline, CDR1 KGHDR and CDR2 SFDVKD. Trimming cost V 6 bases and J 1 base, with 20 bases left between them. This CDR3 is 18 amino acids long. CDR3 region: CATSLGTGFHQNTGELFF. CDR3 DNA: TGTGCCACCAGTTTAGGTACAGGTTTCCACCAGAACACCGGGGAGCTGTTTTTT.

This chain uses TRBV14 with TRBJ2-3; no reliable D call. Looked up from germline, CDR1 is SGHDN and CDR2 is FVKESK. Deletions cut 0 bases from V and 9 bases from J, with 7 bases between. The CDR3 runs to 12 residues. CDR3 in amino acids: CASSQESVTQYF. The CDR3 DNA sequence: TGTGCCAGCAGCCAAGAGTCGGTAACGCAGTATTTT. Full variable domain (rest looked up from reference TRBV14 and TRBJ2-3): EAGVTQFPSHSVIEKGQTVTLRCDPISGHDNLYWYRRVMGKEIKFLLHFVKESKQDESGMPNNRFLAERTGGTYSTLKVQPAELEDSGVYFCASSQESVTQYFGPGTRLTVL.

V gene TRBV28 combines with J gene TRBJ1-2, with D possibly matching TRBD1 (6 bases). The CDR3 length is 15 residues. Germline V CDR1 and CDR2: MDHEN, SYDVKM. Trimming pared 3 bases from V and 6 bases from J, leaving 17 bases between. CDR3 bases: TGTGCCAGCAGTTTCCGGGGCCTAGGGGGTAATGGCTACACCTTC. It encodes CASSFRGLGGNGYTF.